The 7 T cell receptor beta chains below come from one sample, sequenced in a study of OX40 agonist ivuxolimab in advanced cancers. Method: immunoSEQ multiplex PCR; TCRdb's copy keeps in-frame clones and lacks some. Of tens of thousands of clones listed, about nine tenths were seen once; the top ten hold 16%. The source was CD4+ or CD8+ T cells sorted from blood, collected in a trial of the OX40 agonist ivuxolimab. The receptors stem from an adult with an advanced solid tumor such as melanoma, head and neck, liver or kidney cancer.

This chain connects TRBV6-6 to TRBJ1-1; TRBD1 is a possible D gene (5 bases). The V and J ends lost 0 bases and 4 bases respectively, with 6 bases between them. This CDR3 comprises 13 residues. Germline V gene sequence: CDR1 MNHNY, CDR2 SVGAGI (reference sequence). The CDR3 sequence is CASSYSRATEAFF. DNA for the CDR3: TGTGCCAGCAGTTACTCCAGGGCCACTGAAGCTTTCTTT.

The chain carries TRBV10-3 and TRBJ1-3; no definite D call. Trimming took off 2 bases at V and 4 bases at J, with 6 bases between the two ends. Germline V CDR1 and CDR2: ENHRY, SYGVKD. This CDR3 is built from 13 residues. The CDR3 bases are TGTGCCATCAGTGAGGTTTGGGGAAACACCATATATTTT. Its protein is CAISEVWGNTIYF.

The table lists this clone with a count of one. V gene TRBV7-6 combines with J gene TRBJ2-6; the D gene is possibly TRBD2 (5 bases). Per germline, CDR1 SGHVS and CDR2 FNYEAQ. This CDR3 spans 15 amino acids. V dropped 5 bases and J dropped 0 bases, with 8 bases sitting between them. The CDR3: CASSKRSSGANVLTF. The CDR3 DNA follows: TGTGCCAGCAGCAAGCGGAGCTCTGGGGCCAACGTCCTGACTTTC.

This sequence joins TRBV10-1 and TRBJ1-4; TRBD1 matches at 9 bases. This CDR3 region has 14 residues. J gave up 7 bases and V 8 bases, and 8 bases lay outside the gene matches. Germline lookup yields CDR1 WNHNN and CDR2 SYGVQD (reference sequence). Here the CDR3 DNA reads TGCGCCAGCGGTTCGGGACAGGGTCCTGAAAAACTGTTTTTT. Its protein product is CASGSGQGPEKLFF.

The chain uses TRBV30 and TRBJ2-2; D is unresolved. Trimming shortened V by 0 bases and J by 2 bases, and 7 bases separated the two germline ends. The germline V gene encodes CDR1 GTSNPN and CDR2 SVGIG (reference sequence). The length of the CDR3 is 14 residues. CDR3 sequence (DNA): TGTGCCTGGAGTGTACACCACAACACCGGGGAGCTGTTTTTT. This codes for CAWSVHHNTGELFF.

CDR3 residues: CASTPGRAKNIQYF. The CDR3 region has the DNA TGTGCCAGCACTCCGGGGAGAGCCAAAAACATTCAGTACTTC. The chain recombines TRBV6-5 with TRBJ2-4; D is perhaps TRBD2 (5 bases). CDR1 and CDR2 (germline): MNHEY, SVGAGI. V lost 7 bases to trimming and J lost 0 bases, with 10 bases between them. The CDR3 is made up of 14 amino acids.

The gene calls are TRBV7-9 and TRBJ1-6; D is possibly TRBD1 (6 bases). Trimming cost V 5 bases and J 8 bases, with 25 bases left between them. Germline CDR1 is SEHNR and CDR2 is FQNEAQ (reference sequence). The length of the CDR3 is 18 residues. Written as DNA, the CDR3 is TGTGCCAGCAGCGACGATCGATCAAGACAGGAGGCGGATTCACCCCTCCACTTT. This encodes CASSDDRSRQEADSPLHF. The full variable domain, in which reference TRBV7-9 and TRBJ1-6 provide the parts outside the CDR3, is DTGVSQNPRHKITKRGQNVTFRCDPISEHNRLYWYRQTLGQGPEFLTYFQNEAQLEKSRLLSDRFSAERPKGSFSTLEIQRTEQGDSAMYLCASSDDRSRQEADSPLHFGNGTRLTVT.